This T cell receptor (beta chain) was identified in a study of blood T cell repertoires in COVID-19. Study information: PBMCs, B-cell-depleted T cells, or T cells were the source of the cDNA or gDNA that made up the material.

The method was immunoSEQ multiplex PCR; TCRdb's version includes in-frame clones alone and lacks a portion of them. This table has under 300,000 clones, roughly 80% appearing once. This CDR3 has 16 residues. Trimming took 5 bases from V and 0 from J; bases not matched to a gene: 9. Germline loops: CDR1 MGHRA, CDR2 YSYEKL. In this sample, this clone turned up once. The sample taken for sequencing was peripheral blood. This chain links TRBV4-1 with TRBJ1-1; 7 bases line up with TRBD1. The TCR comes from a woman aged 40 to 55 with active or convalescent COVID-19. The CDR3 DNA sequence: TGCGCCAGCAGCTTCGACAGGGTTGGTGTGAACACTGAAGCTTTCTTT. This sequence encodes CASSFDRVGVNTEAFF.